This TCR beta chain was sequenced during a study of shared clonotypes between healthy human individuals. V was pared by 11 bases and J by 7 bases, with 24 bases between. The CDR3 extends over 15 amino acids. The authors sequenced unsorted PBMC DNA on ten immunoSEQ deep assay plates. Measured with immunoSEQ multiplex PCR; TCRdb has only the in-frame clones, and not every one. The table records fewer than 600,000 clones, around 79% of them present only once. This clonotype was sampled from a woman aged 40-49 years in good health. Some clones in this sample may be carry-over from other donors' samples. The sample was PBMCs. The chain has TRBV23-1 and TRBJ2-1, with D possibly called TRBD1 or TRBD2 (7 bases each). TRBV23-1 is labeled an ORF, and its function is uncertain. CDR3 in amino acids: CASQGEGRTVNEQFF. In DNA, the CDR3 is TGCGCCTCCCAGGGGGAGGGACGTACGGTTAATGAGCAGTTCTTC.